Below, one T cell receptor beta chain is given with its context. The antigen remains undetermined. V shed 4 bases and J 8 bases; nucleotides not matched to a gene: 9. The CDR3 is 14 residues long. Looked up from germline, CDR1 is SGHVS and CDR2 is FQNEAQ. The record originates from a study of OX40 agonist ivuxolimab in advanced cancers. General study results and limits: Both CD4+ and CD8+ T cell populations in blood had undergone clonal expansion by week 6 at 0.1 to 3.0 mg/kg.

Clones were read by immunoSEQ multiplex PCR, and TCRdb kept only the in-frame ones, dropping some. This sample has 30,000 to 40,000 clones, with roughly four fifths found just once. The receptor comes from an adult with an advanced solid tumor such as melanoma, head and neck, liver or kidney cancer. Sample: CD4+ or CD8+ T cells sorted from blood, taken in a trial of the OX40 agonist ivuxolimab. The gene calls are TRBV7-8 and TRBJ2-7, with TRBD1 identical over 9 bases. For the CDR3, the DNA is TGTGCCAGCAGCTCGGGGACAGGGAAAAATCAGCAGTACTTC. It translates to CASSSGTGKNQQYF.